The 8 T cell receptor beta chains below were found in one sample sequenced in a study of T cell responses to AZD1222 COVID-19 vaccine. TCRdb's table, derived via immunoSEQ multiplex PCR, lists solely in-frame clones and lacks some. The sample carries 150,000 to 200,000 clones, 85% to 90% recorded once. The material sequenced was peripheral blood, taken on day 0 of AZD1222 vaccination. The receptor source for this set is an adult in good health.

The chain has TRBV29-1 and TRBJ2-7, with 7 bases identical to TRBD2. This CDR3 contains 13 residues. The V gene's germline CDR1 is SQVTM and CDR2 ANQGSEA. Trimming took 1 base from V and 3 from J; bases not matched to a gene: 3. CDR3 sequence (DNA): TGCAGCGTTGAAGGCGCTAGCGGCTACGAGCAGTACTTC. Translating it yields CSVEGASGYEQYF.

The chain couples TRBV27 to TRBJ2-5, with D tentatively TRBD1 or TRBD2 (5 bases each). The CDR3 has 13 amino acids. The germline V and J ends were trimmed by 3 bases and 5 bases, with 10 bases remaining between them. Germline loops: CDR1 MNHEY, CDR2 SMNVEV (reference sequence). The CDR3 nucleotides are TGTGCCAGCAGTTTTCAGTGGGGGGAGACCCAGTACTTC. Its protein is CASSFQWGETQYF.

The V gene is TRBV7-9, the J gene TRBJ1-5; D ambiguous. The CDR3 is 14 amino acids. The germline V gene encodes CDR1 SEHNR and CDR2 FQNEAQ (reference sequence). V was pared by 4 bases and J by 5 bases, with 12 bases between. The CDR3 sequence: CASSSTRSDQPQHF. The CDR3 DNA follows: TGTGCCAGCAGCTCGACCCGTTCCGATCAGCCCCAGCATTTT.

The V and J genes are TRBV2 and TRBJ2-5; D unclear. Germline-derived CDR1 and CDR2 are SNHLY and FYNNEI. Trimming pared 3 bases from V and 4 bases from J, leaving 9 bases between. The CDR3 contains 13 residues. The CDR3 DNA is TGTGCCAGCAGTGATTCGGAAGCAGAGACCCAGTACTTC. As protein: CASSDSEAETQYF.

This chain links TRBV6-5 with TRBJ2-7; weak D call: TRBD1 (5 bases). CDR1 MNHEY and CDR2 SVGAGI come from the germline V gene. V shed 5 bases and J shed 3 bases, with 11 bases lying between them. This CDR3 region has 13 residues. The CDR3 DNA follows: TGTGCCAGCAGTCGTGACAGAAACTACGAGCAGTACTTC. The encoded protein is CASSRDRNYEQYF.

The chain employs TRBV7-2 and TRBJ2-7, with 9 bases identical to TRBD1. Germline CDR1 reads SGHTA; CDR2 reads FQGNSA. This CDR3 contains 14 residues. J lost 6 bases, V lost 5 bases, and 8 bases had no gene match. The CDR3 coding sequence is TGTGCCAGCAGCCCCCGACAGGGGGAAGGCGAGCAGTACTTC. Encoded protein: CASSPRQGEGEQYF.

V and J are TRBV19 and TRBJ2-1; D gene uncertain. Deletions cut 0 bases from V and 0 bases from J, with 12 bases between. This CDR3 has 17 residues. The germline V gene has CDR1 LNHDA and CDR2 SQIVND (reference sequence). CDR3 sequence: CASSIDSSVSSYNEQFF. CDR3 in DNA: TGTGCCAGTAGTATAGATTCGTCCGTTTCCTCCTACAATGAGCAGTTCTTC.

The chain combines TRBV15 with TRBJ1-4; TRBD1 matches 7 bases. The CDR3 has 14 residues. Germline trimming cut 0 bases from V and 8 bases from J; bases unmatched to any gene: 3. Germline V CDR1 and CDR2: LNHNV, YYDKDF (reference sequence). In nucleotides, the CDR3 is TGTGCCACCAGCAGAGATCCAGGGGGGGAAAAACTGTTTTTT. It specifies CATSRDPGGEKLFF. The full variable domain, its missing parts supplied by reference TRBV15 and TRBJ1-4, is DAMVIQNPRYQVTQFGKPVTLSCSQTLNHNVMYWYQQKSSQAPKLLFHYYDKDFNNEADTPDNFQSRRPNTSFCFLDIRSPGLGDTAMYLCATSRDPGGEKLFFGSGTQLSVL.